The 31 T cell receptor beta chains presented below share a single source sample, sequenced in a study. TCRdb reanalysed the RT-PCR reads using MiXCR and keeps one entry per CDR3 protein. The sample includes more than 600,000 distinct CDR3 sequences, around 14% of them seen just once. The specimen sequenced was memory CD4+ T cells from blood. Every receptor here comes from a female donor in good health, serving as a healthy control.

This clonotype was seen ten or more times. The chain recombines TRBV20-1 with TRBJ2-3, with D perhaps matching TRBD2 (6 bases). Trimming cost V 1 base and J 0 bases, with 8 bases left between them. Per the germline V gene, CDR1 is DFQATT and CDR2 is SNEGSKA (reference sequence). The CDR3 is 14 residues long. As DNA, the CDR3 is TGCAGTGCTAGAGTTGCGGGAAGCACAGATACGCAGTATTTT. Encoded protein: CSARVAGSTDTQYF.

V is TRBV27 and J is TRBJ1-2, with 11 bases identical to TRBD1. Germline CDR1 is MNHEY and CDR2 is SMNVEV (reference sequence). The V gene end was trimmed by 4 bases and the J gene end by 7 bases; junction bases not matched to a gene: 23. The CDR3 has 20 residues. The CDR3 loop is CASSSPSSDRGLRGFGGYTF. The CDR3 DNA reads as TGTGCCAGCAGTTCACCATCATCGGACAGGGGGCTGCGAGGTTTCGGTGGCTACACCTTC.

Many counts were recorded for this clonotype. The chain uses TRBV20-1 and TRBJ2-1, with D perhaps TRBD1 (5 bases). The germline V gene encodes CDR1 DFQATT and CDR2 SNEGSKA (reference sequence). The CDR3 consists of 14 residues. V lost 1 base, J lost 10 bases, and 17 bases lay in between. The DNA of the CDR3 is TGCAGTGCTAGAGCCGTTCTAGGGGCTAGGGAGCAGTTCTTC. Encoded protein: CSARAVLGAREQFF.

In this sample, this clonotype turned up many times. The CDR3 bases are TGTGCCATCAGTGAGCCGGGGGTGGCTTTCTTT. Translating gives CAISEPGVAFF. The chain joins TRBV10-3 to TRBJ1-1, with D tentatively TRBD1 (5 bases). This CDR3 region has 11 residues. Trimming took 2 bases from V and 11 from J, leaving 9 bases between them. Germline assignment: CDR1 ENHRY and CDR2 SYGVKD.

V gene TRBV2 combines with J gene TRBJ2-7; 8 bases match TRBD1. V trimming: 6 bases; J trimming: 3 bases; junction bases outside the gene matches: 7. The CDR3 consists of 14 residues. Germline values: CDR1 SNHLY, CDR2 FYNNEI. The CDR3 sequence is CASSAWTGLYEQYF. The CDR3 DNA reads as TGTGCCAGCAGCGCCTGGACAGGGCTCTACGAGCAGTACTTC.

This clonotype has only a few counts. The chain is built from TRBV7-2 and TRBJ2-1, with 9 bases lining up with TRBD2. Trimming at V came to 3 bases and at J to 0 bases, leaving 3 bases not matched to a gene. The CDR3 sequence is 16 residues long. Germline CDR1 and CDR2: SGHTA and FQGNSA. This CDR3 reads CASSFSSGGSYNEQFF. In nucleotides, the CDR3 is TGTGCCAGCAGCTTTAGTAGCGGGGGCTCCTACAATGAGCAGTTCTTC. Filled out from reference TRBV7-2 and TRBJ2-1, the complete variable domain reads GAGVSQSPSNKVTEKGKDVELRCDPISGHTALYWYRQSLGQGLEFLIYFQGNSAPDKSGLPSDRFSAERTGGSVSTLTIQRTQQEDSAVYLCASSFSSGGSYNEQFFGPGTRLTVL.

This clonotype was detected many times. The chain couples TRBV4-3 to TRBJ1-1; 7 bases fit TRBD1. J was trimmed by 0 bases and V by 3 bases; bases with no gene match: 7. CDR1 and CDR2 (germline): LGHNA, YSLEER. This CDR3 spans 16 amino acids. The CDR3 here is CASSQRQGGLNTEAFF. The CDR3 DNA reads TGCGCCAGCAGCCAGCGACAGGGTGGCCTGAACACTGAAGCTTTCTTT.

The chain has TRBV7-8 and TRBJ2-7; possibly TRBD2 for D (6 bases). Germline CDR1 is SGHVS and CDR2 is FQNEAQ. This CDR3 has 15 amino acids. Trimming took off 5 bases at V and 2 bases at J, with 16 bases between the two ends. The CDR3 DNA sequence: TGTGCCAGCAGCCGAACCCGGGAGCCCGCCTACGAGCAGTACTTC. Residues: CASSRTREPAYEQYF.

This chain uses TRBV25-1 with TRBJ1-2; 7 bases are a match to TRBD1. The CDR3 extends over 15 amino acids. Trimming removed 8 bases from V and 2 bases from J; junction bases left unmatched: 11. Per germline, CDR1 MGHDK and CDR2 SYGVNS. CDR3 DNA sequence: TGTGCCAGCCGGAACGAAGGGGGCGGGAACTATGGCTACACCTTC. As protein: CASRNEGGGNYGYTF.

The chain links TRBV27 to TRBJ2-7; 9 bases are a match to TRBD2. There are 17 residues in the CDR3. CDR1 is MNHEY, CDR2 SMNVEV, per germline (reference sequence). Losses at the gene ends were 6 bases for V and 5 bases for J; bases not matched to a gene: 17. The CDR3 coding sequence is TGTGCCAGCAGGGGGAAAGGCTTGGGTAGCGGGAGACACGAGCAGTACTTC. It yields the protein CASRGKGLGSGRHEQYF.

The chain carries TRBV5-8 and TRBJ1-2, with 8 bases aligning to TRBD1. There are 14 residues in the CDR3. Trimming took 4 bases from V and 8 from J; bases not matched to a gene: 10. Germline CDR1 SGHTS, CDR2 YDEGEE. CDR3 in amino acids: CASSPSGQGSGYTF. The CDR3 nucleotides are TGTGCCAGCAGCCCCAGCGGACAGGGTAGCGGCTACACCTTC.

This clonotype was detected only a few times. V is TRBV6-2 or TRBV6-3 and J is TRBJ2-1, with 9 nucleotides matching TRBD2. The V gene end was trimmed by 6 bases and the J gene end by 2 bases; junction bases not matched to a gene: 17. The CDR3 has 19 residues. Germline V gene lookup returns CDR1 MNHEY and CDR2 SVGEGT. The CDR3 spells CASSTQRGATGSPYNEQFF. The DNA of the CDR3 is TGTGCCAGCAGCACACAGCGGGGGGCAACGGGGAGCCCCTACAATGAGCAGTTCTTC.

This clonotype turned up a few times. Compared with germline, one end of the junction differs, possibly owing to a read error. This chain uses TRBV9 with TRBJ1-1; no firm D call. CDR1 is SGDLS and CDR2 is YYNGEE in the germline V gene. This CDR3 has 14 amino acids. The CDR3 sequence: CASSVPTGNAEAFF. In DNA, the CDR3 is TGTGCCAGCAGCGTCCCGACCGGGAACGCTGAAGCTTTCTTT.

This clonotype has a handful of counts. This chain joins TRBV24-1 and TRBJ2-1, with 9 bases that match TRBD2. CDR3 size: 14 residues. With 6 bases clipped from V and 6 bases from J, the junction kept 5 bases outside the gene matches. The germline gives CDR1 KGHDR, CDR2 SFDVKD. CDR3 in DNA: TGTGCCACCAGTATAAGCGGGAGGTCCAATGAGCAGTTCTTC. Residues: CATSISGRSNEQFF.

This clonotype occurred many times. The CDR3 sequence is CAISGAAVSGANVLTF. The DNA for the CDR3 is TGTGCCATCAGTGGTGCCGCCGTCTCTGGGGCCAACGTCCTGACTTTC. The chain links TRBV10-3 to TRBJ2-6; no firm D call. V was shortened by 4 bases and J by 0 bases, with 10 bases between the two germline ends. CDR1 and CDR2 (germline): ENHRY, SYGVKD. CDR3 length: 16 residues.

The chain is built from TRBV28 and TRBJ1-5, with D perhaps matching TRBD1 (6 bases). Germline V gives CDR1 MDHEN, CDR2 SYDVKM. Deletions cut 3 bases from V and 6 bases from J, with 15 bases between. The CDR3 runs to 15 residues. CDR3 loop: CASSFSSQGVQPQHF. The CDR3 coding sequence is TGTGCCAGCAGTTTCTCTTCACAGGGTGTTCAGCCCCAGCATTTT.

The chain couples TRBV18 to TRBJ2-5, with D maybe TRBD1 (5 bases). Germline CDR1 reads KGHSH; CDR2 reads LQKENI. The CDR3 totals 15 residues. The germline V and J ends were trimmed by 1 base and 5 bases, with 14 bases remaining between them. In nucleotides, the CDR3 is TGTGCCAGCTCACCACAAGGACGGTCAGGGGAGACCCAGTACTTC. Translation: CASSPQGRSGETQYF.

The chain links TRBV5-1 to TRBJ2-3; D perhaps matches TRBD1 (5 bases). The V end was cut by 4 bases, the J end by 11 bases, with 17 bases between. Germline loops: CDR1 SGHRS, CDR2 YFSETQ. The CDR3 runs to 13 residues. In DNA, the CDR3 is TGCGCCAGCAGCCGTAATAAAGGGGAAATGCAGTATTTT. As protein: CASSRNKGEMQYF.

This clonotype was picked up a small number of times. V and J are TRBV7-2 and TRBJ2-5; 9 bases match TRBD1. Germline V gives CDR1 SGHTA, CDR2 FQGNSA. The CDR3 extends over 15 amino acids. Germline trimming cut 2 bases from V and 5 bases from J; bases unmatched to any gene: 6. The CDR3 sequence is CASSLTGQGQETQYF. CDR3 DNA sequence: TGTGCCAGCAGCTTAACGGGACAGGGTCAGGAGACCCAGTACTTC.

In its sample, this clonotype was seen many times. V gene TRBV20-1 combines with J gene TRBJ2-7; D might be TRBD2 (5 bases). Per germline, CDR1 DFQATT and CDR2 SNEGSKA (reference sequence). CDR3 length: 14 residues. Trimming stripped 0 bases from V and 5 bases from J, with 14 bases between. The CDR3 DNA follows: TGCAGTGCTAGAGAGGCGGGTGCCGTTGACGAGCAGTACTTC. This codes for CSAREAGAVDEQYF.

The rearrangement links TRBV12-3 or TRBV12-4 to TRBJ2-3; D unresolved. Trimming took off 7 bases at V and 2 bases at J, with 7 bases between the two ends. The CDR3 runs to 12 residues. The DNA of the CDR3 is TGTGCCAGCACCCCCCTCACAGATACGCAGTATTTT. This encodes CASTPLTDTQYF.

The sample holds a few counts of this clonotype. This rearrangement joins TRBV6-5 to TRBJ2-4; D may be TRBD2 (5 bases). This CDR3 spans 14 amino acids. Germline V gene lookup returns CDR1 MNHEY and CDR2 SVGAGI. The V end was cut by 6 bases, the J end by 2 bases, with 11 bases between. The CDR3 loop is CASRTRVSKNIQYF. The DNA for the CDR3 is TGTGCCAGCAGAACTAGGGTGTCCAAAAACATTCAGTACTTC.

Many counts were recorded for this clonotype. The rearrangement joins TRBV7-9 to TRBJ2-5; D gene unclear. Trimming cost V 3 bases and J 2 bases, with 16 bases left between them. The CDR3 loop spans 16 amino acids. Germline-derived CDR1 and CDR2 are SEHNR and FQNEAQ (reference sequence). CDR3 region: CASSFPFRSEQETQYF. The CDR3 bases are TGTGCCAGCAGCTTCCCCTTTCGGAGCGAGCAAGAGACCCAGTACTTC.

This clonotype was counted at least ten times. CDR3 region: CASSNPGSNQPQHF. CDR3 DNA: TGTGCCAGCAGTAATCCCGGGAGCAATCAGCCCCAGCATTTT. This chain connects TRBV12-3 or TRBV12-4 to TRBJ1-5; D uncertain. The CDR3 extends over 14 amino acids. Trimming shortened V by 5 bases and J by 1 base, and 9 bases separated the two germline ends.

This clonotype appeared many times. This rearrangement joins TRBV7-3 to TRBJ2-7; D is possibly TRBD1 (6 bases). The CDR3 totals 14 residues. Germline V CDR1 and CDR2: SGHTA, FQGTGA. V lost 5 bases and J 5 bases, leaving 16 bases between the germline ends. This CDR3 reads CASSLMVGADEQYF. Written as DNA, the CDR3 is TGTGCCAGCAGCCTAATGGTGGGGGCAGACGAGCAGTACTTC.

CDR3 region: CARGPRGRKLEQYF. CDR3 in DNA: TGTGCCAGGGGCCCTCGGGGGAGGAAGTTAGAGCAGTACTTC. The chain employs TRBV21-1 and TRBJ2-7; the tabulated D call, TRBD2, remains unverified against the DNA. TRBV21-1 corresponds to a pseudogene. The CDR3 sequence is 14 residues long.

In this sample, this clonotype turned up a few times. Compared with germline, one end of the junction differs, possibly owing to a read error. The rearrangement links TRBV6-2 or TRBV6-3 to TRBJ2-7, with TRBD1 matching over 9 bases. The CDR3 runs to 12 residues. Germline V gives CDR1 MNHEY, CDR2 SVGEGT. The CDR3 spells CASSNTGQGSDF. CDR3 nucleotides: TGTGCCAGCAGCAACACGGGACAGGGTTCAGACTTC.

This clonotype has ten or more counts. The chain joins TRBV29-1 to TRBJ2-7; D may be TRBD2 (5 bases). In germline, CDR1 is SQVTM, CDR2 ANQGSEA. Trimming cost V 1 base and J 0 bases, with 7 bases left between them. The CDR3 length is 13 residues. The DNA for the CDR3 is TGCAGCGTTGAAGGAGGGCTCTCCTACGAGCAGTACTTC. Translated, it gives CSVEGGLSYEQYF.

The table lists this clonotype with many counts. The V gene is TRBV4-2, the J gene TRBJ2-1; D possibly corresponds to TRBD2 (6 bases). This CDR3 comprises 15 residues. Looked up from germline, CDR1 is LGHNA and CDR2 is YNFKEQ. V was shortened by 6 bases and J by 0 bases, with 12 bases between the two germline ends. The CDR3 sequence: CASSRLGGSYNEQFF. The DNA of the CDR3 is TGTGCCAGCAGTCGACTGGGGGGCTCCTACAATGAGCAGTTCTTC.

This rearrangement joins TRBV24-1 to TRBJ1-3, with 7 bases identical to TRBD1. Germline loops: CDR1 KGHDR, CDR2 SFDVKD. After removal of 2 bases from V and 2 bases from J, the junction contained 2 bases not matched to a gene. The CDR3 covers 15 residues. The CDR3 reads CATSDSGTAGNTIYF. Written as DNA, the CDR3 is TGTGCCACCAGTGATTCCGGGACAGCTGGAAACACCATATATTTT.

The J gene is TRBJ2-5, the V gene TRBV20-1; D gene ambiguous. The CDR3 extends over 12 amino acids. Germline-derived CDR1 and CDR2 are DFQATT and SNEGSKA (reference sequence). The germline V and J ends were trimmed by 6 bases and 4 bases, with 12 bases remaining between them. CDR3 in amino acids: CSAQWGSETQYF. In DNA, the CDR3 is TGCAGTGCGCAATGGGGTTCAGAGACCCAGTACTTC.